This TCR beta chain is from a study of PD-L1 blockade in urothelial cancer. Whole-study context: Patients with male sex and bladder-origin urothelial cancer accounted for twenty-five of 29 enrolled. Blood analysis took place 3 weeks (second dose) and 6 weeks after treatment start. Study-wide points: Patients who had durable benefit saw their tumor-associated blood clones expand more at 3 weeks.

Details on this clone: The antigen is not known.

Synthetic templates analogous to TCR were spiked into all PCRs individually. Clones were read by immunoSEQ multiplex PCR, and TCRdb kept only the in-frame ones, dropping some. The table shows roughly 36,000 clones, with roughly 91% occurring only once. Germline V gene lookup returns CDR1 ENHRY and CDR2 SYGVKD. Trimming removed 11 bases from V and 9 bases from J; junction bases left unmatched: 15. The CDR3 extends over 14 amino acids. The specimen was PBMCs, collected around atezolizumab (anti-PD-L1) treatment. The chain recombines TRBV10-3 with TRBJ2-7, with TRBD2 matching over 11 bases. This receptor was taken from a man between 60 and 70 years old with urothelial cancer. CDR3 protein: CAARAGTSGERQYF. CDR3 DNA: TGTGCCGCGCGGGCCGGGACTAGCGGTGAACGGCAGTACTTC.